These 27 T cell receptor beta chains were all obtained from the same sample, sequenced in a study of blood T cell repertoires in COVID-19. TCRdb keeps only in-frame clones here, not all; method: immunoSEQ multiplex PCR. The profile covers about 320,000 clones, with roughly 90% appearing a single time and under 7.5% taken by the ten largest. Sequenced input: peripheral blood. These receptors were collected from a man aged 18 to 29 who had recovered from COVID-19.

The gene calls are TRBV11-1 and TRBJ2-3; D might be TRBD1 (5 bases). V was trimmed by 5 bases and J by 6 bases, leaving 15 bases between them. This CDR3 is 14 amino acids long. Germline assignment: CDR1 SGHAT and CDR2 FQDESV (reference sequence). Written as DNA, the CDR3 is TGTGCCAGCAGCCGGAAGGGGAATGCGGATACGCAGTATTTT. The encoded protein is CASSRKGNADTQYF.

This chain connects TRBV5-6 to TRBJ2-7; 9 positions match TRBD1. V lost 5 bases to trimming and J lost 3 bases; unmatched junction nucleotides: 9. This CDR3 comprises 15 residues. CDR1 and CDR2 from the germline V gene are SGHDT and YYEEEE. The CDR3 bases are TGTGCCAGCAGACCTACAGGGGGCTTAATCTACGAGCAGTACTTC. Translation: CASRPTGGLIYEQYF.

The V and J genes are TRBV7-9 and TRBJ1-1; D possibly corresponds to TRBD1 (6 bases). The CDR3 consists of 15 residues. The germline CDR1 and CDR2 sequences are SEHNR and FQNEAQ (reference sequence). Trimming took off 3 bases at V and 0 bases at J, with 11 bases between the two ends. This CDR3 is CASSFQGPMNTEAFF. The CDR3 DNA sequence: TGTGCCAGCAGCTTCCAGGGGCCCATGAACACTGAAGCTTTCTTT.

The rearrangement joins TRBV6-5 to TRBJ1-5, with 7 positions matching TRBD1. Germline V gene lookup returns CDR1 MNHEY and CDR2 SVGAGI. The CDR3 contains 15 residues. The trim removed 6 bases at V and 3 bases at J, leaving 8 bases unmatched. The CDR3 sequence: CASRAGQAYNQPQHF. The CDR3 coding sequence is TGTGCCAGCAGAGCCGGACAGGCGTACAATCAGCCCCAGCATTTT.

The chain combines TRBV12-5 with TRBJ1-1; the D gene is possibly TRBD1 (6 bases). Deletions cut 2 bases from V and 0 bases from J, with 16 bases between. Germline loops: CDR1 LGHNT, CDR2 FRNRAP. This CDR3 is 17 amino acids long. The DNA for the CDR3 is TGTGCTAGTGGTTTGCCCCAGGGGCCTATAATGAACACTGAAGCTTTCTTT. This codes for CASGLPQGPIMNTEAFF.

The chain links TRBV6-5 to TRBJ2-7, with 7 bases lining up with TRBD2. The germline gives CDR1 MNHEY, CDR2 SVGAGI. The CDR3 is made up of 14 amino acids. The J segment lost 2 bases and the V segment lost 2 bases, leaving 3 bases of the junction unmatched. CDR3 sequence: CASSYGLGPYEQYF. CDR3 in DNA: TGTGCCAGCAGTTACGGACTAGGCCCCTACGAGCAGTACTTC.

This chain links TRBV6-5 with TRBJ1-4; D unclear. Trimming took off 8 bases at V and 8 bases at J, with 18 bases between the two ends. The CDR3 is made up of 14 amino acids. Per the germline V gene, CDR1 is MNHEY and CDR2 is SVGAGI. CDR3 DNA: TGTGCCAGCGCCCTGGAGGGAGGGTACGAAAAACTGTTTTTT. Residues: CASALEGGYEKLFF.

This clone has only a few counts. The rearrangement links TRBV6-5 to TRBJ2-2; D gene uncertain. This CDR3 is built from 12 residues. The V end was cut by 4 bases, the J end by 3 bases, with 3 bases between. CDR1 is MNHEY and CDR2 is SVGAGI in the germline V gene. CDR3 protein: CASSSDTGELFF. CDR3 nucleotide sequence: TGTGCCAGCAGTTCGGACACCGGGGAGCTGTTTTTT.

The chain uses TRBV12-3 or TRBV12-4 and TRBJ1-1; tentatively, D is TRBD1 (5 bases). V shed 1 base and J shed 8 bases, with 11 bases lying between them. The CDR3 has 13 amino acids. The CDR3 is CASSLVGAGEAFF. The CDR3 region has the DNA TGTGCCAGCAGTTTAGTTGGGGCGGGGGAAGCTTTCTTT.

The chain joins TRBV24-1 to TRBJ2-1; D is ambiguous. CDR1 and CDR2 (germline): KGHDR, SFDVKD. The CDR3 extends over 15 amino acids. V lost 5 bases, J lost 0 bases, and 10 bases lay in between. CDR3 residues: CATSAARSSYNEQFF. The CDR3 DNA sequence: TGTGCCACCAGTGCTGCGCGAAGCTCCTACAATGAGCAGTTCTTC.

The chain combines TRBV5-1 with TRBJ2-3; D gene unclear. Germline values: CDR1 SGHRS, CDR2 YFSETQ. The CDR3 has 12 amino acids. V lost 4 bases and J 4 bases, leaving 7 bases between the germline ends. CDR3 residues: CASSLESDTQYF. The CDR3 DNA sequence: TGCGCCAGCAGCCTTGAGTCAGATACGCAGTATTTT.

The V gene is TRBV19, the J gene TRBJ1-2; 8 nucleotides align to TRBD1. The CDR3 is 12 residues long. V shed 8 bases and J 4 bases; nucleotides not matched to a gene: 3. Germline V gives CDR1 LNHDA, CDR2 SQIVND (reference sequence). CDR3 DNA sequence: TGTGCCAGTCTCAGGGGGCCCTATGGCTACACCTTC. It translates to CASLRGPYGYTF. The whole variable domain, filled in from reference TRBV19 and TRBJ1-2, reads DGGITQSPKYLFRKEGQNVTLSCEQNLNHDAMYWYRQDPGQGLRLIYYSQIVNDFQKGDIAEGYSVSREKKESFPLTVTSAQKNPTAFYLCASLRGPYGYTFGSGTRLTVV.

This chain connects TRBV7-6 to TRBJ2-1; the match to TRBD2 covers 9 bases. The CDR3 loop spans 18 amino acids. J gave up 4 bases and V 5 bases, and 15 bases lay outside the gene matches. From germline, CDR1 is SGHVS and CDR2 FNYEAQ. In DNA form, the CDR3 reads TGTGCCAGCAGCCCTAGTCCACTTAGCGGGAGAAAGTACAATGAGCAGTTCTTC. Amino acids: CASSPSPLSGRKYNEQFF.

With regard to this clone: Other DNA sequences in this specimen translate into the identical CDR3. The V call is TRBV18, the J call TRBJ1-2, with TRBD1 as a possible D gene (5 bases). Per the germline V gene, CDR1 is KGHSH and CDR2 is LQKENI. V shed 2 bases and J shed 4 bases, with 14 bases lying between them. This CDR3 has 15 residues. The CDR3: CASSPGQGGSYGYTF. The DNA for the CDR3 is TGTGCCAGCTCACCAGGGCAGGGTGGATCCTATGGCTACACCTTC.

This chain uses TRBV5-1 with TRBJ1-1, with TRBD1 identical over 9 bases. The CDR3 covers 16 residues. CDR1 SGHRS and CDR2 YFSETQ come from the germline V gene. J gave up 0 bases and V 4 bases, and 7 bases lay outside the gene matches. CDR3 sequence reads: CASSTGDRVMNTEAFF. CDR3 nucleotide sequence: TGCGCCAGCAGCACCGGGGACAGGGTCATGAACACTGAAGCTTTCTTT.

This chain links TRBV9 with TRBJ2-7; TRBD1 agrees at 8 bases. CDR3 size: 14 residues. V gave up 4 bases and J gave up 1 base; unmatched junction bases: 4. CDR1 SGDLS and CDR2 YYNGEE come from the germline V gene. The CDR3 DNA reads TGTGCCAGCAGCCCCCAGGGGGCTTCCTACGAGCAGTACTTC. As protein: CASSPQGASYEQYF.

This clone was detected once. This rearrangement joins TRBV21-1 to TRBJ2-1; the table names TRBD2, a call not compared with the DNA. TRBV21-1 is given as a pseudogene. This CDR3 contains 18 residues. The CDR3 protein is CASSHSTGGPFSYNEQFF. In DNA, the CDR3 is TGTGCCAGCAGCCACAGTACGGGAGGCCCGTTCTCCTACAATGAGCAGTTCTTC.

The genes are TRBV3-1 (or the pseudogene TRBV3-2) and TRBJ2-1; no firm D call. This CDR3 contains 16 residues. Germline V CDR1 and CDR2: LGHDT, YNNKEL (reference sequence). Deletions cut 8 bases from V and 2 bases from J, with 19 bases between. The CDR3 loop is CASSALGSKAYNEQFF. CDR3 sequence (DNA): TGTGCCAGCTCGGCCCTTGGTAGCAAAGCCTACAATGAGCAGTTCTTC.

The V and J genes are TRBV7-2 and TRBJ2-3; TRBD1 matches at 7 bases. Trimming cost V 5 bases and J 4 bases; bases outside gene matches: 0. The CDR3 is 12 amino acids. CDR1 and CDR2 from the germline V gene are SGHTA and FQGNSA. For the CDR3, the DNA is TGTACCAGCAGCGACAGGGCAGATACGCAGTATTTT. Translation gives CTSSDRADTQYF.

The chain carries TRBV5-4 and TRBJ2-3, with a weak D call TRBD1 (5 bases). Trimming left V 0 bases short and J 3 bases short, with 14 bases between. Per germline, CDR1 SGHNT and CDR2 YYREEE (reference sequence). The CDR3 is 16 residues long. The CDR3: CASSLGVREGTDTQYF. The CDR3 DNA follows: TGTGCCAGCAGCTTGGGGGTCAGGGAAGGGACAGATACGCAGTATTTT.

The CDR3 loop reads CASSVGQMNTEAFF. CDR3 bases: TGCGCCAGCAGTGTGGGACAGATGAACACTGAAGCTTTCTTT. V usage is TRBV10-1 and J usage is TRBJ1-1; TRBD1 agrees at 7 bases. The germline CDR1 and CDR2 sequences are WNHNN and SYGVQD (reference sequence). The CDR3 totals 14 residues. After removal of 4 bases from V and 0 bases from J, the junction contained 2 bases not matched to a gene.

This chain connects TRBV3-1 (or the pseudogene TRBV3-2) to TRBJ2-3; 8 bases map to TRBD2. This CDR3 is 16 amino acids long. The germline CDR1 and CDR2 sequences are LGHDT and YNNKEL (reference sequence). V shed 4 bases and J 4 bases; nucleotides not matched to a gene: 10. The CDR3 region has the DNA TGTGCCAGCAGCCCCCCGGGAAGCGGGAGTGCAGATACGCAGTATTTT. Translation gives CASSPPGSGSADTQYF.

V and J are TRBV18 and TRBJ2-7; weak D call: TRBD2 (5 bases). From germline, CDR1 is KGHSH and CDR2 LQKENI. V lost 3 bases, J lost 5 bases, and 11 bases lay in between. This CDR3 spans 13 amino acids. The CDR3 DNA sequence: TGTGCCAGCTCACCGAGGGAGCTCGACGAGCAGTACTTC. Translation: CASSPRELDEQYF. The full variable domain, in which reference TRBV18 and TRBJ2-7 provide the parts outside the CDR3, is NAGVMQNPRHLVRRRGQEARLRCSPMKGHSHVYWYRQLPEEGLKFMVYLQKENIIDESGMPKERFSAEFPKEGPSILRIQQVVRGDSAAYFCASSPRELDEQYFGPGTRLTVT.

This chain connects TRBV14 to TRBJ1-3; no definite D call. The V end lost 0 bases, the J end lost 1 base, and 7 bases lay between the germline ends. The CDR3 runs to 15 residues. Per the germline V gene, CDR1 is SGHDN and CDR2 is FVKESK. CDR3 DNA sequence: TGTGCCAGCAGCCAAGATCGGGGTTCTGGAAACACCATATATTTT. It is translated as CASSQDRGSGNTIYF.

This clone occurred once. The chain recombines TRBV4-3 with TRBJ1-1, with D maybe TRBD1 (6 bases). The V and J ends lost 4 bases and 1 base respectively, with 7 bases between them. Germline V gives CDR1 LGHNA, CDR2 YSLEER. The CDR3 length is 13 residues. CDR3 protein: CASSLGGNTEAFF. For the CDR3, the DNA is TGCGCCAGCAGCCTAGGGGGGAACACTGAAGCTTTCTTT.

The genes are TRBV10-3 and TRBJ2-2; D not resolved. CDR1 and CDR2 (germline): ENHRY, SYGVKD. Trimming pared 6 bases from V and 7 bases from J, leaving 12 bases between. The CDR3 is 13 amino acids. The CDR3 DNA sequence: TGTGCCATCAGCACCGAATCCGGCGGGGAGCTGTTTTTT. It specifies CAISTESGGELFF.

This sequence joins TRBV9 and TRBJ1-3, with D hard to call. Germline CDR1 SGDLS, CDR2 YYNGEE. V lost 4 bases to trimming and J lost 4 bases, with 15 bases between them. The CDR3 length is 15 residues. The CDR3 sequence is CASSNEALPGNTIYF. CDR3 nucleotide sequence: TGTGCCAGCAGCAATGAAGCTCTGCCGGGAAACACCATATATTTT.